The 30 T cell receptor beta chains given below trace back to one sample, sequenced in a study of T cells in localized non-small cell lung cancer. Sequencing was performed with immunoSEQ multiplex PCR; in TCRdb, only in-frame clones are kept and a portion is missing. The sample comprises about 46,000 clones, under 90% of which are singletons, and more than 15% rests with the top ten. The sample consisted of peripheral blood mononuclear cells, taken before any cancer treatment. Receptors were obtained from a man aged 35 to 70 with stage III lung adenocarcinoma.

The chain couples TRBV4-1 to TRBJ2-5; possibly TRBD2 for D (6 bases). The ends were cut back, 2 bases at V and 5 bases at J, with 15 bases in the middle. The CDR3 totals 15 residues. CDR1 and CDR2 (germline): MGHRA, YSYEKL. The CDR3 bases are TGCGCCAGCAGCCAAAGAGCAGGGAGCGGGGAGACCCAGTACTTC. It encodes CASSQRAGSGETQYF.

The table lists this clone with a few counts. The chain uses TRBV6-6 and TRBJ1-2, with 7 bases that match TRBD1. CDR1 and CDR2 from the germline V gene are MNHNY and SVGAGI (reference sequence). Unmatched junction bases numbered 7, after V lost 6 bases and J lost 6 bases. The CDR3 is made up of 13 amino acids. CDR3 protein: CASSPDRENGYTF. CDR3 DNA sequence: TGTGCCAGCAGCCCTGACAGGGAGAATGGCTACACCTTC.

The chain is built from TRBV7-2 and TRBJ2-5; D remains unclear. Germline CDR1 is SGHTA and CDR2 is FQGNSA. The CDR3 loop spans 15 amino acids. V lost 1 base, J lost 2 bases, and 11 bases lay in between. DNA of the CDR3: TGTGCCAGCAGCTTAGAAGGCTGGGCGCAAGAGACCCAGTACTTC. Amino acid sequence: CASSLEGWAQETQYF.

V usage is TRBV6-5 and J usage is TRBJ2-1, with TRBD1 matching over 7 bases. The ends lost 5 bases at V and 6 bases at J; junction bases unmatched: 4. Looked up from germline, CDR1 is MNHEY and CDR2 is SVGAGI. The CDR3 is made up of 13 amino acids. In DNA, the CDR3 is TGTGCCAGCAGTCTACAGGGGATCAATGAGCAGTTCTTC. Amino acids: CASSLQGINEQFF.

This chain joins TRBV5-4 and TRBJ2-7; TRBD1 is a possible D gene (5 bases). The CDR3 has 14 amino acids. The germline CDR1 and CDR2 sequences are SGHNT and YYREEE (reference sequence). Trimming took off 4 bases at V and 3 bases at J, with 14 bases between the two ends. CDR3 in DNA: TGTGCCAGCAGCCTCGTCGCTACAGGCTACGAGCAGTACTTC. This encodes CASSLVATGYEQYF. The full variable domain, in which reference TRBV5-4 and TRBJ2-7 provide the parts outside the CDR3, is ETGVTQSPTHLIKTRGQQVTLRCSSQSGHNTVSWYQQALGQGPQFIFQYYREEENGRGNFPPRFSGLQFPNYSSELNVNALELDDSALYLCASSLVATGYEQYFGPGTRLTVT.

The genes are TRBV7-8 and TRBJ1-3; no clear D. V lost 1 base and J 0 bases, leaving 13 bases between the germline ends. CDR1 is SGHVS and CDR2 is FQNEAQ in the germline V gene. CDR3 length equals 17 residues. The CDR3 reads CASSLERVPSSGNTIYF. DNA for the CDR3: TGTGCCAGCAGCTTAGAAAGGGTCCCAAGCTCTGGAAACACCATATATTTT.

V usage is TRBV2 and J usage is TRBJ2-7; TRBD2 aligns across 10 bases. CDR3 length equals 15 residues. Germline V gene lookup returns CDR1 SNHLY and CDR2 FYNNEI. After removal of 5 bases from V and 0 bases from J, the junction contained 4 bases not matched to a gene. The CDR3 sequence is CASSILAGGSYEQYF. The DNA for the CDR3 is TGTGCCAGCAGTATCTTAGCGGGGGGCTCCTACGAGCAGTACTTC.

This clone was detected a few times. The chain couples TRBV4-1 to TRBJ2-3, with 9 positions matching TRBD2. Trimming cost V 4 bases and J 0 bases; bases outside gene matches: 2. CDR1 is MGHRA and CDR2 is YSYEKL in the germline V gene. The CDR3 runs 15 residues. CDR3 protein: CASSRAGGSTDTQYF. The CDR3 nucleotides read TGCGCCAGCAGCCGTGCGGGGGGGAGCACAGATACGCAGTATTTT.

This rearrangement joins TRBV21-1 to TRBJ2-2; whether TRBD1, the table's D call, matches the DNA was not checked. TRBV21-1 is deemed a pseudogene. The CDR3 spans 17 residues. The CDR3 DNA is TGTGCCAGCAGCAAAGCGCCAGGATCGGCGAACACCGGGGAGCTGTTTTTT. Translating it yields CASSKAPGSANTGELFF.

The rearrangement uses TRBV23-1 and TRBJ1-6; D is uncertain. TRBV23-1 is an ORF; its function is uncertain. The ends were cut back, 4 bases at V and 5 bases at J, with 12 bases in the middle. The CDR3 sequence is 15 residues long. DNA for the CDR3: TGCGCCAGCAGTCTGAGGGAGGAGAATAATTCACCCCTCCACTTT. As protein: CASSLREENNSPLHF.

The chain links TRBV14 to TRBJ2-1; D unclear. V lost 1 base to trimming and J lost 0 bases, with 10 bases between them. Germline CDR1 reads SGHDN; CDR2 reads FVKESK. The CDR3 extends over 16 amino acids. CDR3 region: CASSQVGRVSYNEQFF. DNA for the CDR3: TGTGCCAGCAGCCAAGTAGGTCGAGTCTCCTACAATGAGCAGTTCTTC. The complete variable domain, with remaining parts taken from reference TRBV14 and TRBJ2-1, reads EAGVTQFPSHSVIEKGQTVTLRCDPISGHDNLYWYRRVMGKEIKFLLHFVKESKQDESGMPNNRFLAERTGGTYSTLKVQPAELEDSGVYFCASSQVGRVSYNEQFFGPGTRLTVL.

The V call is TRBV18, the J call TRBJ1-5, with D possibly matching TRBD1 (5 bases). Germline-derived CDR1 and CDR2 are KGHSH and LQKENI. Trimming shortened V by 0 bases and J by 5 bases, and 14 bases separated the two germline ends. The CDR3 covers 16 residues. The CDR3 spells CASSPPGAGKYQPQHF. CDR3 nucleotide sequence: TGTGCCAGCTCACCACCGGGCGCAGGGAAGTATCAGCCCCAGCATTTT.

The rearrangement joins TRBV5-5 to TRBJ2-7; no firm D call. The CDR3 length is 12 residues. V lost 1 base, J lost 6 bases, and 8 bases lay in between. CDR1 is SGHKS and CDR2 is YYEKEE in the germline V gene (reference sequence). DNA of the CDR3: TGTGCCAGCAGCTTGAAGTTAGTCGAGCAGTACTTC. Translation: CASSLKLVEQYF.

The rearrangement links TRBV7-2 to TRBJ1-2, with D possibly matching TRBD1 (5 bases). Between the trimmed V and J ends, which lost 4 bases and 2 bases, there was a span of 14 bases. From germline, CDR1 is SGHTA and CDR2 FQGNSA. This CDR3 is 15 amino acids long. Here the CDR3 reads CASSWAGALNYGYTF. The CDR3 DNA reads TGTGCCAGCAGCTGGGCCGGGGCCTTGAACTATGGCTACACCTTC.

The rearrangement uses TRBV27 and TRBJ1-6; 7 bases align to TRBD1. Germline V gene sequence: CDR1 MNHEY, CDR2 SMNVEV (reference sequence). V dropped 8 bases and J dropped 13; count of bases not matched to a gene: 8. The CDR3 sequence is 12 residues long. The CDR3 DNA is TGTGCCAGCCCCTATCCAGGGGGGCCCCTCCACTTT. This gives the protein CASPYPGGPLHF.

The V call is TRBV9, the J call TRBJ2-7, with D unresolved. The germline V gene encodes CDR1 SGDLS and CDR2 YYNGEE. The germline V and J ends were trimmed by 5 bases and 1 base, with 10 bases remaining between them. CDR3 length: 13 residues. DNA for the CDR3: TGTGCCAGCAGTGGCAGGAGTTCCTACGAGCAGTACTTC. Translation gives CASSGRSSYEQYF.

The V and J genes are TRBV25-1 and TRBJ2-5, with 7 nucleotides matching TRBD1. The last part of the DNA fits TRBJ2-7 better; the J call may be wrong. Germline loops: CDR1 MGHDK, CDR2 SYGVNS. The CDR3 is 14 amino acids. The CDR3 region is CASSRTGRAYEQYF. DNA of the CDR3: TGTGCCAGCAGCCGGACAGGAAGGGCCTACGAGCAGTACTTC.

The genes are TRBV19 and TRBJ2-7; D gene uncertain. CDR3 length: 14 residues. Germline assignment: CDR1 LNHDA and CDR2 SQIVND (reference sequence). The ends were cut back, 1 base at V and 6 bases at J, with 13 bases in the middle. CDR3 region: CASSIVDDPSEQYF. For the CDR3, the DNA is TGTGCCAGTAGTATAGTGGACGATCCCTCCGAGCAGTACTTC.

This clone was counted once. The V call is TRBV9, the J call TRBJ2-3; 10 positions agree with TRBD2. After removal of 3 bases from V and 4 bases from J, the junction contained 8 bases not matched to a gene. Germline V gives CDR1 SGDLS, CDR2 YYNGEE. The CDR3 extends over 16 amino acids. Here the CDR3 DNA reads TGTGCCAGCAGCGGTGAGCGGGGGGGTAGAGCAGATACGCAGTATTTT. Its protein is CASSGERGGRADTQYF.

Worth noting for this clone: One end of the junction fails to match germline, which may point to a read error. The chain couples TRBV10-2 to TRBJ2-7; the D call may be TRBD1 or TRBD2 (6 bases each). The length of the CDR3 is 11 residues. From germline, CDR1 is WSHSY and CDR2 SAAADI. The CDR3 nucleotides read TGCGGCAGCCGGGGGCCGTACGAGCAGTACTTC. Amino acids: CGSRGPYEQYF.

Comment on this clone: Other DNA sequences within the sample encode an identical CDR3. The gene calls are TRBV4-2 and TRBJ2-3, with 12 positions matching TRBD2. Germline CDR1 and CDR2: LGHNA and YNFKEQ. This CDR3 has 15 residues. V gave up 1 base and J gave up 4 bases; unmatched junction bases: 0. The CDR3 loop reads CASSQGTSGADTQYF. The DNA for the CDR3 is TGTGCCAGCAGCCAAGGGACTAGCGGGGCAGATACGCAGTATTTT.

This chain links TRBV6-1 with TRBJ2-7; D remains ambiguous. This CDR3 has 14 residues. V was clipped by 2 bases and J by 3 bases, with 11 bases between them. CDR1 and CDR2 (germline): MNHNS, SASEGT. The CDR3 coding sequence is TGTGCCAGCAGTGAAATACCTCACCACTACGAGCAGTACTTC. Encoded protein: CASSEIPHHYEQYF.

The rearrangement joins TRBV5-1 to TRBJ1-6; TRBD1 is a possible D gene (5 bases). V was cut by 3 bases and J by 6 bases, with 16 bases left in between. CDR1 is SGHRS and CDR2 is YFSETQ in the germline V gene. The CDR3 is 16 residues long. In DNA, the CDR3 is TGCGCCAGCAGCTGGGACCGGGAAATCCCTAATTCACCCCTCCACTTT. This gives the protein CASSWDREIPNSPLHF. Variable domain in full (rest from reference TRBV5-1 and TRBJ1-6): KAGVTQTPRYLIKTRGQQVTLSCSPISGHRSVSWYQQTPGQGLQFLFEYFSETQRNKGNFPGRFSGRQFSNSRSEMNVSTLELGDSALYLCASSWDREIPNSPLHFGNGTRLTVT.

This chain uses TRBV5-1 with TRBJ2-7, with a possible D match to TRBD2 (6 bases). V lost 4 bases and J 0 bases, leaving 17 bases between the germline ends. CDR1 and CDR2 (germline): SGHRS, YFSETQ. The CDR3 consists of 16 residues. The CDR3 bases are TGCGCCAGCAGCCCGTGGACTTTCGGGGGCTCCTACGAGCAGTACTTC. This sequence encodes CASSPWTFGGSYEQYF.

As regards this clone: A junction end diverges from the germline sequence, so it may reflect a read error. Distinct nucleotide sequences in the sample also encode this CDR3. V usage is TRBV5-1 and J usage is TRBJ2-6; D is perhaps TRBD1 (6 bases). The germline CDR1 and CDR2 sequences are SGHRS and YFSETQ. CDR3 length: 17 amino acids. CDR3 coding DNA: TGCGCCAGCAGCTTGCAGGGGCTTCGCTCTGGGGCTAACGTCCTGACTTTC. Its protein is CASSLQGLRSGANVLTF.

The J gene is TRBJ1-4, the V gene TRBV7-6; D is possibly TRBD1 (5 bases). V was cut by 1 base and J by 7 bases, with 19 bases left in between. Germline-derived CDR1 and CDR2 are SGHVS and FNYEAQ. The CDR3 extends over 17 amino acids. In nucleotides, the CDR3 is TGTGCCAGCAGCTTAGAGATTTGGCAGGGTGTCGGTGAAAAACTGTTTTTT. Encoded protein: CASSLEIWQGVGEKLFF.

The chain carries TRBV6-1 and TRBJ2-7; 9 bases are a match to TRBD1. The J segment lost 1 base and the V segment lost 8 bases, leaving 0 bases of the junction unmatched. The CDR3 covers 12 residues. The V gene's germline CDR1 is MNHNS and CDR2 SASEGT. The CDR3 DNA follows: TGTGCCAGCGACAGGGGGTCCTACGAGCAGTACTTC. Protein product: CASDRGSYEQYF.

The CDR3 nucleotides read TGTGCCATCAGCTCCGGGACAGGGTCCTACAATGAGCAGTTCTTC. Translating it yields CAISSGTGSYNEQFF. The V gene is TRBV10-3, the J gene TRBJ2-1; 9 bases align to TRBD1. The CDR3 has 15 amino acids. J was trimmed by 1 base and V by 6 bases; bases with no gene match: 4. CDR1 is ENHRY and CDR2 is SYGVKD in the germline V gene.

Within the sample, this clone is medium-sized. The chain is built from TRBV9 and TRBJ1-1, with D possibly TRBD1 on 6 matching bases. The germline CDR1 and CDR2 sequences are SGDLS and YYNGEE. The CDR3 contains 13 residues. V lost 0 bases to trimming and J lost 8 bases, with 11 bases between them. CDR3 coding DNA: TGTGCCAGCAGCGTAGTAGGGCAGGGGGAAGCTTTCTTT. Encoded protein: CASSVVGQGEAFF.

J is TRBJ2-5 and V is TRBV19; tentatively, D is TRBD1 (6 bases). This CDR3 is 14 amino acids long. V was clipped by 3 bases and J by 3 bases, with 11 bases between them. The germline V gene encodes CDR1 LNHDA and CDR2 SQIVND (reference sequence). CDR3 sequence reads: CASSIWGQEETQYF. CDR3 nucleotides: TGTGCCAGTAGTATCTGGGGGCAGGAAGAGACCCAGTACTTC.